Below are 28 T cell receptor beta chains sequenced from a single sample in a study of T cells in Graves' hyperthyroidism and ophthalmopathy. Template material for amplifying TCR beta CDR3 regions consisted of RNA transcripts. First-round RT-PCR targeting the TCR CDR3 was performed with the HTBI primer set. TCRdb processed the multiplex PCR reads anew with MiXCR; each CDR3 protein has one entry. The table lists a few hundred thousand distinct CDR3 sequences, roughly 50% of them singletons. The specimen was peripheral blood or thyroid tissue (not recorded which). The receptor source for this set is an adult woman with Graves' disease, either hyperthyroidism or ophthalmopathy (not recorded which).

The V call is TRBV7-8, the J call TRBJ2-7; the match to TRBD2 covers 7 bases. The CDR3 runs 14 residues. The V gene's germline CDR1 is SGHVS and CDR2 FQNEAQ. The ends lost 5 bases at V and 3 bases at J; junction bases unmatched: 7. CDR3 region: CASSPRDYNYEQYF. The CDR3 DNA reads TGTGCCAGCAGCCCCCGGGACTACAACTACGAGCAGTACTTC.

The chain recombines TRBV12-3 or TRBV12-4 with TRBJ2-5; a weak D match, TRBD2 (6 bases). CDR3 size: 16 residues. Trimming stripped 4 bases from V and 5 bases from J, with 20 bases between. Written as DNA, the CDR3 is TGTGCCAGCAGTTGGCCGGGACTGTCACTTGGGGAGACCCAGTACTTC. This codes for CASSWPGLSLGETQYF.

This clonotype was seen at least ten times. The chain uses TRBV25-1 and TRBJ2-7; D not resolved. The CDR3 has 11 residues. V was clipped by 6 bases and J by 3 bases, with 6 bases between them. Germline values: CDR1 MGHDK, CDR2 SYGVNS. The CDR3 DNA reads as TGTGCCAGCAGCGAGCACTACGAGCAGTACTTC. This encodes CASSEHYEQYF.

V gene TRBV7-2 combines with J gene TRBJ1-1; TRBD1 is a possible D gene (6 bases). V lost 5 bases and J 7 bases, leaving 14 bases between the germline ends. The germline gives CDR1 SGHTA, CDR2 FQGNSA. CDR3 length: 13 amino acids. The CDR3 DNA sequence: TGTGCCAGCAGCACCCAACAGGGAGTTGAAGCTTTCTTT. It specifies CASSTQQGVEAFF.

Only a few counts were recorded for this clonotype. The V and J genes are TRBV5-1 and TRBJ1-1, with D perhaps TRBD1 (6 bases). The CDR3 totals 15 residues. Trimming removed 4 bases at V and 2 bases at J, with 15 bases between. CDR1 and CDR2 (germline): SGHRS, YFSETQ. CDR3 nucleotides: TGCGCCAGCAGCGATGGACAGCGGATAAACACTGAAGCTTTCTTT. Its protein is CASSDGQRINTEAFF. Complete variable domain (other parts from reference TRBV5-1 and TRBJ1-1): KAGVTQTPRYLIKTRGQQVTLSCSPISGHRSVSWYQQTPGQGLQFLFEYFSETQRNKGNFPGRFSGRQFSNSRSEMNVSTLELGDSALYLCASSDGQRINTEAFFGQGTRLTVV.

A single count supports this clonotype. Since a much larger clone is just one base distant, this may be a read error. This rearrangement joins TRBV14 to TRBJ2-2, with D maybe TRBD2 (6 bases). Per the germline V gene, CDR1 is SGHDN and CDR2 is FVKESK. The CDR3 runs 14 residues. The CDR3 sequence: CASSLVWGSGGLFF. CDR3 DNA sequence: TGTGCCAGCAGCCTTGTATGGGGGTCCGGGGGGCTGTTTTTT.

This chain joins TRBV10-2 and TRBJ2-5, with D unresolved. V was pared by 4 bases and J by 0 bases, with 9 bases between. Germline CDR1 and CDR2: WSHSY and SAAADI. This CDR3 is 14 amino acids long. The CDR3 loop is CASSVAGHQETQYF. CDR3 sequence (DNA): TGCGCCAGCAGTGTGGCAGGACACCAAGAGACCCAGTACTTC.

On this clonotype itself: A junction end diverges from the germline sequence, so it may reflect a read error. For the CDR3, the DNA is TGCAGCTTACTGGGAGGGCCGATTTACGGGCAGTACTTC. Translation: CSLLGGPIYGQYF. This sequence joins TRBV29-1 and TRBJ2-7, with 7 positions matching TRBD2. CDR1 SQVTM and CDR2 ANQGSEA come from the germline V gene. The CDR3 covers 13 residues.

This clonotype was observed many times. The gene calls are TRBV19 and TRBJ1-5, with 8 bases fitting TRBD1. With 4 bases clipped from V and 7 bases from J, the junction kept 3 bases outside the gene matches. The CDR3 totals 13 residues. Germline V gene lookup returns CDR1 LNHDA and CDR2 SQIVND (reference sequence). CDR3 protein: CASSTGGDQPQHF. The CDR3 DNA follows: TGTGCCAGTAGTACAGGGGGCGACCAGCCCCAGCATTTT.

CDR3 protein: CASSPRVTYTGELFF. The CDR3 DNA follows: TGTGCCAGCAGCCCCAGGGTAACCTACACCGGGGAGCTGTTTTTT. V is TRBV7-9 and J is TRBJ2-2; D is possibly TRBD1 (5 bases). V was shortened by 5 bases and J by 3 bases, with 13 bases between the two germline ends. The germline V gene has CDR1 SEHNR and CDR2 FQNEAQ (reference sequence). The CDR3 sequence is 15 residues long.

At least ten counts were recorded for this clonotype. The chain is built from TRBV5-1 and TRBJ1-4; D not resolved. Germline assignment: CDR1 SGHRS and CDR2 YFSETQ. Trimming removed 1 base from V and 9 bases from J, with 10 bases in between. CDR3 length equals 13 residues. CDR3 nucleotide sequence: TGCGCCAGCAGCTTGAACCGCCAGCAAAAACTGTTTTTT. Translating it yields CASSLNRQQKLFF. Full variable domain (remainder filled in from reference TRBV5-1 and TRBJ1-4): KAGVTQTPRYLIKTRGQQVTLSCSPISGHRSVSWYQQTPGQGLQFLFEYFSETQRNKGNFPGRFSGRQFSNSRSEMNVSTLELGDSALYLCASSLNRQQKLFFGSGTQLSVL.

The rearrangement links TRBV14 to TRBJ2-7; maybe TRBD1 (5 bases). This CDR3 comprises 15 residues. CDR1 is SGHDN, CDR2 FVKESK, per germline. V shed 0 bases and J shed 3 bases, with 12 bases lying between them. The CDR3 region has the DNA TGTGCCAGCAGCCAAGATTCTGGCAGGGTCTACGAGCAGTACTTC. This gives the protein CASSQDSGRVYEQYF. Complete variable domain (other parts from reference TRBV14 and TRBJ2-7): EAGVTQFPSHSVIEKGQTVTLRCDPISGHDNLYWYRRVMGKEIKFLLHFVKESKQDESGMPNNRFLAERTGGTYSTLKVQPAELEDSGVYFCASSQDSGRVYEQYFGPGTRLTVT.

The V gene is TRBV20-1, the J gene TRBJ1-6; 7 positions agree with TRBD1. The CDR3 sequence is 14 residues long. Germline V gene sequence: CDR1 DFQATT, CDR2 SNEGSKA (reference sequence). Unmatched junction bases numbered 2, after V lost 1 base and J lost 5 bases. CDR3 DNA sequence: TGCAGTGCTAGAGCCGGGACAGATAATTCACCCCTCCACTTT. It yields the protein CSARAGTDNSPLHF.

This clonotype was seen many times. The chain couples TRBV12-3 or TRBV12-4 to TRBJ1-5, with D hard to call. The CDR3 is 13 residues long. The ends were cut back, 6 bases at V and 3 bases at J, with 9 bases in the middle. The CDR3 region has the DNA TGTGCCAGCAGAAAGGCCACCAATCAGCCCCAGCATTTT. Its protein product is CASRKATNQPQHF.

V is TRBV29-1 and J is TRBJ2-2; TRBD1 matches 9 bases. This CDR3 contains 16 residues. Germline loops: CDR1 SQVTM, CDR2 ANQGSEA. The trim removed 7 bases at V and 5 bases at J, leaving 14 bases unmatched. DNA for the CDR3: TGCAGCGCCGAGAATGGGACAGGGCTGGGTACCGGGGAGCTGTTTTTT. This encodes CSAENGTGLGTGELFF.

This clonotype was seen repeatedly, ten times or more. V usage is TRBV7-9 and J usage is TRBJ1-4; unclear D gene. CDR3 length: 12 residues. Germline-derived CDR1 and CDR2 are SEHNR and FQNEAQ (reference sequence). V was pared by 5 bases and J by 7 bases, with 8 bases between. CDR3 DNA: TGTGCCAGCAGCGGGTACGGTGAAAAACTGTTTTTT. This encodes CASSGYGEKLFF.

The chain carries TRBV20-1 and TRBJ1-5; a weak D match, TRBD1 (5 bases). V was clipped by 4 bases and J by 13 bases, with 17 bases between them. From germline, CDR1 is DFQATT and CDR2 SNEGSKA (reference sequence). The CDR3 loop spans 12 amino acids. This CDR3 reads CSATPTVPNQHF. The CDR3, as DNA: TGCAGTGCTACCCCGACAGTGCCCAATCAGCATTTT.

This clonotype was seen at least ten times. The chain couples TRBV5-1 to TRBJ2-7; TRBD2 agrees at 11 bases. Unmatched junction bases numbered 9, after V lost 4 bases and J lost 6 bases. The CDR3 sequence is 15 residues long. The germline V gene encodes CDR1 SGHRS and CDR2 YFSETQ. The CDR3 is CASSREASGRSEQYF. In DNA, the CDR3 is TGCGCCAGCAGCCGGGAGGCTAGCGGGAGGAGCGAGCAGTACTTC.

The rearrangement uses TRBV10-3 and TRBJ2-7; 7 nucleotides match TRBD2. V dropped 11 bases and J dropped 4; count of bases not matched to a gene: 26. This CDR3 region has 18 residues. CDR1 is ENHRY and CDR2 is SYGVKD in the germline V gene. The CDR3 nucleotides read TGTGCCGTAAAACAGACTAGCACGACTCCCGAGTTGACTTACGAGCAGTACTTC. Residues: CAVKQTSTTPELTYEQYF.

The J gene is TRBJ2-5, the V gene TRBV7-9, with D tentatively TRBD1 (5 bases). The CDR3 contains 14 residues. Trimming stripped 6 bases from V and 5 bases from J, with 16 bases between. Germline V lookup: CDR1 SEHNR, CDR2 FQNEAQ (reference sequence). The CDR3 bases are TGTGCCAGCAGTCCTGACAGTCGGGCGGAGACCCAGTACTTC. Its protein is CASSPDSRAETQYF.

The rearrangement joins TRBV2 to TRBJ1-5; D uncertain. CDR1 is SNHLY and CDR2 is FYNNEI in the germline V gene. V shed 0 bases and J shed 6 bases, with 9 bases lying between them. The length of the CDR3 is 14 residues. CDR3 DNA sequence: TGTGCCAGCAGTGAAGCGTGGGGTATTCAGCCCCAGCATTTT. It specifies CASSEAWGIQPQHF.

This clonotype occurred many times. DNA for the CDR3: TGTGCCAGCAGCCATCCTAGGGAGATCACCGGGGAGCTGTTTTTT. Amino acid sequence: CASSHPREITGELFF. This chain connects TRBV5-6 to TRBJ2-2, with a tentative D call TRBD2 (5 bases). This CDR3 has 15 amino acids. CDR1 is SGHDT, CDR2 YYEEEE, per germline. V shed 4 bases and J shed 4 bases, with 14 bases lying between them.

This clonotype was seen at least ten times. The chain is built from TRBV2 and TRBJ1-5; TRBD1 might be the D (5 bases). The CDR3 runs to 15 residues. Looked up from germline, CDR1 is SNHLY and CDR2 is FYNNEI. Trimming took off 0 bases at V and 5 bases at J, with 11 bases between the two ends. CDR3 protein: CASSEALRGDQPQHF. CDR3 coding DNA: TGTGCCAGCAGTGAAGCGCTTAGGGGTGATCAGCCCCAGCATTTT.

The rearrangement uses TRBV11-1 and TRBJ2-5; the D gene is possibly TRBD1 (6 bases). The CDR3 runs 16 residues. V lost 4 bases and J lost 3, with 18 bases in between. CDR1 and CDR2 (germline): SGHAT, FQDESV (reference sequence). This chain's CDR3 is CASSSRDTRTEETQYF. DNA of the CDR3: TGTGCCAGCAGCTCTAGGGACACGAGAACTGAAGAGACCCAGTACTTC. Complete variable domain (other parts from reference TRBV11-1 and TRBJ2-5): EAEVAQSPRYKITEKSQAVAFWCDPISGHATLYWYRQILGQGPELLVQFQDESVVDDSQLPKDRFSAERLKGVDSTLKIQPAELGDSAMYLCASSSRDTRTEETQYFGPGTRLLVL.

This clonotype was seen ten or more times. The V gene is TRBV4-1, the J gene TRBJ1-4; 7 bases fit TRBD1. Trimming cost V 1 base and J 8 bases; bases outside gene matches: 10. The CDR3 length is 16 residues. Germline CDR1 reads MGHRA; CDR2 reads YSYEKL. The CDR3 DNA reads TGCGCCAGCAGCCAAGCGCGGAGACAGGGAGGCGAAAAACTGTTTTTT. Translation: CASSQARRQGGEKLFF.

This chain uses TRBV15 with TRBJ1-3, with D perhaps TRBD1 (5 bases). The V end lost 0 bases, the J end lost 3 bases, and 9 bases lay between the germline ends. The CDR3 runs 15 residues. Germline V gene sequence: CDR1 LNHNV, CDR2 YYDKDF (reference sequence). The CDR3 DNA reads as TGTGCCACCAGCAGAGATGCAGGGCATGGAAACACCATATATTTT. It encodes CATSRDAGHGNTIYF. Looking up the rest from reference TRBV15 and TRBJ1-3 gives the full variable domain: DAMVIQNPRYQVTQFGKPVTLSCSQTLNHNVMYWYQQKSSQAPKLLFHYYDKDFNNEADTPDNFQSRRPNTSFCFLDIRSPGLGDTAMYLCATSRDAGHGNTIYFGEGSWLTVV.

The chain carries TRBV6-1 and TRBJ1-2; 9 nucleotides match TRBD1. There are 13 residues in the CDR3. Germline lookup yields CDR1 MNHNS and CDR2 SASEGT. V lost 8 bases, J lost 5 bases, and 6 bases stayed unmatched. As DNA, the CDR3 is TGTGCCAGCCGACGGACAGGGGTTTATGGCTACACCTTC. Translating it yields CASRRTGVYGYTF.

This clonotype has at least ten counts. The chain's CDR3 is CASSEALVQTNSPLHF. For the CDR3, the DNA is TGTGCCAGCAGTGAAGCGCTGGTACAGACGAATTCACCCCTCCACTTT. The V gene is TRBV2, the J gene TRBJ1-6; D ambiguous. Germline V gene data show CDR1 as SNHLY and CDR2 as FYNNEI. Trimming took off 0 bases at V and 7 bases at J, with 13 bases between the two ends. The CDR3 runs 16 residues.